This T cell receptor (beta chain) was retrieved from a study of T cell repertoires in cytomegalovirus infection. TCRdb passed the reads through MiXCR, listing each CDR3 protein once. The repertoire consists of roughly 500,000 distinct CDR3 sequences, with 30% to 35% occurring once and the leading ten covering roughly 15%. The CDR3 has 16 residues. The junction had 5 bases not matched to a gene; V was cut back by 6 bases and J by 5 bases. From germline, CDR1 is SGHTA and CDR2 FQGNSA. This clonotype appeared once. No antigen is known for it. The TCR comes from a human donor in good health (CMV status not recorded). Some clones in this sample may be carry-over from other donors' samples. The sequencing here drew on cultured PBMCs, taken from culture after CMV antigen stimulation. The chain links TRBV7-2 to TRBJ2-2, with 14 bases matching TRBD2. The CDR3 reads CASRSRTSGRTGELFF. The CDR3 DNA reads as TGTGCCAGCAGATCTCGGACTAGCGGGAGGACCGGGGAGCTGTTTTTT.